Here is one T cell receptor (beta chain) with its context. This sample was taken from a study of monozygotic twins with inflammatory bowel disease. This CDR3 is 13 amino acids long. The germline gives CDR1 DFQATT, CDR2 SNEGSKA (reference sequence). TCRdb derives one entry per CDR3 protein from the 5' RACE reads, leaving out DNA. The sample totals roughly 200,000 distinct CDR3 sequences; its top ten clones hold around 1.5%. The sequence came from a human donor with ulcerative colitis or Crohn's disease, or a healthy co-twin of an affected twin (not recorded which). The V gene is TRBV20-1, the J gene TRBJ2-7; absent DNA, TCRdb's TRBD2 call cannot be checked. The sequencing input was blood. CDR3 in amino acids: CSGAGLAFREQYF.